These T cell receptor beta chains were read from a single sample in a study of neurological immune-mediated disorders. Via MiXCR, TCRdb re-called the 5' RACE reads, giving one row per CDR3 protein. The data hold a few thousand distinct CDR3 sequences, with about 25% observed a single time. Material: CD8+ T cells from blood. The receptors here all came from an older woman with HTLV-1-associated myelopathy (HAM/TSP). The CDR3 runs from the conserved cysteine through the conserved F or W. Each record gives: V gene, D gene, clone size, J gene, CDR3 length, CDR3 protein, CDR3 DNA. The D gene is left open where the match is weak. Expanded clones are given a class, and other clones once, few, many or no size at all.

V: TRBV19; D: NA; size: many; J: TRBJ2-1; length: 13; CDR3: CASSTPGHLEQFF; DNA: TGTGCCAGTAGTACACCGGGACATTTAGAGCAGTTCTTC
V: TRBV20-1; D: NA; size: many; J: TRBJ1-1; length: 12; CDR3: CSADGANTEAFF; DNA: TGCAGTGCTGACGGGGCGAACACTGAAGCTTTCTTT
V: TRBV5-1; D: NA; size: medium-sized; J: TRBJ2-7; length: 15; CDR3: CASTGGRVLFDEQYF; DNA: TGCGCCAGCACCGGAGGTAGGGTCCTTTTCGACGAGCAGTACTTC
V: TRBV6-5; D: TRBD2; size: many; J: TRBJ2-7; length: 16; CDR3: CASSPGLAGGSYEQYF; DNA: TGTGCCAGCAGCCCAGGACTAGCGGGGGGGAGCTACGAGCAGTACTTC
V: TRBV3-1; D: NA; size: many; J: TRBJ1-2; length: 13; CDR3: CASSQWGDYGYTF; DNA: TGTGCCAGCAGCCAATGGGGAGACTATGGCTACACCTTC
V: TRBV29-1; D: NA; size: NA; J: TRBJ2-1; length: 16; CDR3: CSVEADWAGDYNEQFF; DNA: TGCAGCGTTGAAGCCGATTGGGCAGGGGACTACAATGAGCAGTTCTTC
V: TRBV2; D: TRBD2; size: large; J: TRBJ2-2; length: 15; CDR3: CASSPGTTNTGELFF; DNA: TGTGCCAGCAGTCCCGGGACTACGAACACCGGGGAGCTGTTTTTT
V: TRBV5-5; D: NA; size: many; J: TRBJ1-5; length: 15; CDR3: CASSLVTDYNQPQHF; DNA: TGTGCCAGCAGCTTGGTTACAGACTATAATCAGCCCCAGCATTTT
V: TRBV6-2/TRBV6-3; D: NA; size: many; J: TRBJ2-3; length: 15; CDR3: CASSPLGRSTDTQYF; DNA: TGTGCCAGCAGCCCCCTCGGGCGCAGCACAGATACGCAGTATTTT
V: TRBV5-1; D: TRBD1; size: NA; J: TRBJ2-7; length: 14; CDR3: CASSGGTGPYEQYF; DNA: TGCGCCAGCAGCGGGGGGACAGGTCCCTACGAGCAGTACTTC
V: TRBV20-1; D: NA; size: NA; J: TRBJ2-1; length: 11; CDR3: CSAREGGKQFF; DNA: TGCAGTGCTAGAGAGGGGGGCAAGCAGTTCTTC
V: TRBV13; D: NA; size: NA; J: TRBJ1-1; length: 14; CDR3: CASSSPLRNTEAFF; DNA: TGTGCCAGCAGCAGTCCCCTCCGGAACACTGAAGCTTTCTTT
V: TRBV7-9; D: TRBD1; size: NA; J: TRBJ2-1; length: 13; CDR3: CATLRDRGNEQFF; DNA: TGTGCCACTCTCCGGGACAGGGGAAATGAGCAGTTCTTC
V: TRBV6-2/TRBV6-3; D: NA; size: medium-sized; J: TRBJ2-3; length: 14; CDR3: CASSSRTVLHTQYF; DNA: TGTGCCAGCAGTTCAAGGACGGTCCTTCATACGCAGTATTTT
V: TRBV20-1; D: NA; size: NA; J: TRBJ1-2; length: 13; CDR3: CSATDIRYYGYTF; DNA: TGCAGTGCTACTGACATTAGGTATTATGGCTACACCTTC
V: TRBV7-8; D: NA; size: medium-sized; J: TRBJ2-4; length: 14; CDR3: CASTVGTAKNIQYF; DNA: TGTGCCAGCACAGTTGGGACAGCCAAAAACATTCAGTACTTC
V: TRBV6-5; D: NA; size: medium-sized; J: TRBJ2-2; length: 15; CDR3: CASSPDGGNTGELFF; DNA: TGTGCCAGCAGCCCGGACGGGGGGAACACCGGGGAGCTGTTTTTT
V: TRBV9; D: TRBD1; size: NA; J: TRBJ2-7; length: 16; CDR3: CASSVEGAGNLYEQYF; DNA: TGTGCCAGCAGCGTAGAGGGGGCAGGGAACCTCTACGAACAGTACTTC
V: TRBV6-4; D: NA; size: NA; J: TRBJ2-3; length: 15; CDR3: CASSDTAGATDTQYF; DNA: TGTGCCAGCAGTGACACGGCAGGGGCCACAGATACGCAGTATTTT
V: TRBV7-9; D: NA; size: many; J: TRBJ1-1; length: 14; CDR3: CAGATGLKDTEAFF; DNA: TGTGCCGGGGCCACAGGGTTGAAGGACACTGAAGCTTTCTTT
V: TRBV5-5; D: NA; size: many; J: TRBJ2-2; length: 12; CDR3: CASSQNTGELFF; DNA: TGTGCCAGCAGCCAGAACACCGGGGAGCTGTTTTTT
V: TRBV5-5; D: TRBD2; size: medium-sized; J: TRBJ2-7; length: 15; CDR3: CASSFGGSAYYEQYF; DNA: TGTGCCAGCAGCTTCGGCGGGAGCGCATACTACGAGCAGTACTTC
V: TRBV3-1; D: NA; size: many; J: TRBJ2-7; length: 13; CDR3: CASSRFSSYEQYF; DNA: TGTGCCAGCAGCCGTTTCAGCTCCTACGAGCAGTACTTC
V: TRBV20-1; D: TRBD1; size: medium-sized; J: TRBJ2-7; length: 15; CDR3: CSAIEEGQGLNEQYF; DNA: TGCAGTGCCATTGAAGAGGGACAGGGTCTCAACGAGCAGTACTTC
V: TRBV5-1; D: NA; size: NA; J: TRBJ2-7; length: 14; CDR3: CASSLIRYSYEQYF; DNA: TGCGCAAGCAGCTTGATCAGATACTCCTACGAGCAGTACTTC